The clone carrying this TCR beta chain was found many times. CDR1 SGHVS and CDR2 FQNEAQ come from the germline V gene. V was shortened by 5 bases and J by 7 bases, with 18 bases between the two germline ends. The CDR3 is made up of 15 amino acids. These data belong to a study of T cells in Graves' hyperthyroidism and ophthalmopathy. Study-level information: Before treatment of any kind, peripheral blood was taken at initial diagnosis.

RNA transcripts were the template for amplifying TCR beta CDR3 regions. An initial round of RT-PCR targeting the TCR CDR3 relied on the HTBI primer set. TCRdb re-called the multiplex PCR reads through MiXCR, storing one row per CDR3 protein. The repertoire holds 450,000 to 600,000 distinct CDR3 sequences, with approximately 14% as singletons. This receptor was obtained from a woman aged 40 to 50 with Graves' hyperthyroidism. This chain links TRBV7-8 with TRBJ2-1; D may be TRBD2 (6 bases). The sample taken for sequencing was blood. As DNA, the CDR3 is TGTGCCAGCAGCCACCGGAAGGGAGGTAGAAATGAGCAGTTCTTC. Translating gives CASSHRKGGRNEQFF.